One sample yielded the 16 T cell receptor beta chains listed below, sequenced in a study of CD8 T cells in Susac syndrome. It was with random hexamers that about 0.45 to 1 ug RNA was reverse transcribed. Using its own MiXCR run on the immunoSEQ multiplex PCR reads, TCRdb lists one record per CDR3 protein. This repertoire shows some 94,000 distinct CDR3 sequences, roughly 94% found once; its top ten account for about 0.28%. The source material was CD4+ T cells from PBMCs. Every receptor here comes from a human donor with Susac syndrome.

The J gene is TRBJ1-1, the V gene TRBV2; D unresolved. Germline CDR1 is SNHLY and CDR2 is FYNNEI. The CDR3 contains 12 residues. V dropped 7 bases and J dropped 5 bases, with 11 bases sitting between them. This CDR3 reads CASKPSGTEAFF. CDR3 bases: TGTGCCAGCAAACCGTCGGGGACTGAAGCTTTCTTT.

This chain links TRBV24-1 with TRBJ2-3, with D unresolved. V lost 5 bases and J 4 bases, leaving 12 bases between the germline ends. CDR3 length equals 14 residues. The germline gives CDR1 KGHDR, CDR2 SFDVKD. The CDR3 nucleotides read TGTGCCACCAGTGCCGGCGGCTCGGCAGATACGCAGTATTTT. Translating it yields CATSAGGSADTQYF.

V gene TRBV15 combines with J gene TRBJ1-2, with TRBD1 as a possible D gene (5 bases). In germline, CDR1 is LNHNV, CDR2 YYDKDF (reference sequence). This CDR3 region has 14 residues. Trimming took 1 base from V and 4 from J, leaving 10 bases between them. The CDR3: CATSRVAGPYGYTF. The CDR3 coding sequence is TGTGCCACCAGCAGAGTAGCAGGGCCCTATGGCTACACCTTC.

This chain uses TRBV20-1 with TRBJ2-7, with TRBD1 identical over 11 bases. Germline CDR1 is DFQATT and CDR2 is SNEGSKA (reference sequence). This CDR3 region has 14 residues. The V and J ends lost 6 bases and 3 bases, in that order; junction bases with no gene match: 7. The CDR3: CSALAGTGGYEQYF. The DNA of the CDR3 is TGCAGTGCCCTTGCCGGGACAGGGGGCTACGAGCAGTACTTC.

The rearrangement uses TRBV4-1 and TRBJ2-1; TRBD2 aligns across 11 bases. Germline CDR1 and CDR2: MGHRA and YSYEKL. The CDR3 length is 15 residues. J gave up 5 bases and V 1 base, and 1 base lay outside the gene matches. CDR3 loop: CASSQVSGGDNEQFF. The CDR3 coding sequence is TGCGCCAGCAGCCAAGTTAGCGGGGGGGACAATGAGCAGTTCTTC.

The genes are TRBV7-9 and TRBJ2-1, with TRBD2 matching over 9 bases. This CDR3 region has 17 residues. Germline V gene sequence: CDR1 SEHNR, CDR2 FQNEAQ (reference sequence). V shed 1 base, J shed 5 bases, and the junction held 9 bases outside the gene matches. The CDR3 DNA reads TGTGCCAGCAGCTTAGTAGTGGCGGGAGGGGCACACAATGAGCAGTTCTTC. Protein product: CASSLVVAGGAHNEQFF.

This chain links TRBV5-1 with TRBJ1-1, with 9 positions matching TRBD1. CDR3 size: 14 residues. The V gene end was trimmed by 5 bases and the J gene end by 2 bases; junction bases not matched to a gene: 4. Per germline, CDR1 SGHRS and CDR2 YFSETQ. The CDR3 nucleotides read TGCGCCAGCAGGGTACAGGGGGCAAACACTGAAGCTTTCTTT. Residues: CASRVQGANTEAFF.

The chain couples TRBV20-1 to TRBJ1-5; 12 bases agree with TRBD1. CDR1 and CDR2 (germline): DFQATT, SNEGSKA (reference sequence). The CDR3 extends over 14 amino acids. V lost 5 bases to trimming and J lost 6 bases; unmatched junction nucleotides: 5. The CDR3 DNA reads as TGCAGTGCTGCTGGGACAGGGGGCTTTCAGCCCCAGCATTTT. As protein: CSAAGTGGFQPQHF.

The chain links TRBV30 to TRBJ1-6; D might be TRBD1 (6 bases). V was clipped by 4 bases and J by 10 bases, with 14 bases between them. The CDR3 totals 13 residues. The germline V gene encodes CDR1 GTSNPN and CDR2 SVGIG (reference sequence). The CDR3 protein is CAWTMEGGSPLHF. The CDR3 DNA reads TGTGCCTGGACCATGGAGGGGGGGTCACCCCTCCACTTT.

The V call is TRBV12-5, the J call TRBJ1-2, with TRBD1 identical over 8 bases. Germline CDR1 LGHNT, CDR2 FRNRAP. V lost 6 bases to trimming and J lost 3 bases; unmatched junction nucleotides: 6. This CDR3 is built from 14 residues. In DNA, the CDR3 is TGTGCTAGTGGGCCGGACAGGGCGGACTATGGCTACACCTTC. Its translation: CASGPDRADYGYTF.

The V gene is TRBV11-2, the J gene TRBJ2-3; D ambiguous. The CDR3 sequence is 14 residues long. Per the germline V gene, CDR1 is SGHAT and CDR2 is FQNNGV. The germline V and J ends were trimmed by 5 bases and 0 bases, with 9 bases remaining between them. The CDR3 spells CASSPTRSTDTQYF. The CDR3 nucleotides read TGTGCCAGCAGCCCTACACGTAGCACAGATACGCAGTATTTT.

V gene TRBV6-2 or TRBV6-3 combines with J gene TRBJ2-1; TRBD1 agrees at 9 bases. Germline CDR1 and CDR2: MNHEY and SVGEGT. The J segment lost 3 bases and the V segment lost 10 bases, leaving 4 bases of the junction unmatched. The CDR3 runs 13 residues. CDR3 in amino acids: CAIKTGGYNEQFF. The CDR3 DNA sequence: TGTGCCATCAAGACAGGGGGCTACAATGAGCAGTTCTTC.

The CDR3 protein is CASSMTAYNEKLFF. CDR3 coding DNA: TGTGCCAGCAGTATGACAGCTTATAATGAAAAACTGTTTTTT. The rearrangement links TRBV12-3 or TRBV12-4 to TRBJ1-4; TRBD1 might be the D (5 bases). Between the trimmed V and J ends, which lost 5 bases and 4 bases, there was a span of 11 bases. The CDR3 totals 14 residues.

The count of this clonotype is one. The V gene is TRBV15, the J gene TRBJ2-7; 10 bases are a match to TRBD2. V gave up 1 base and J gave up 2 bases; unmatched junction bases: 2. Germline values: CDR1 LNHNV, CDR2 YYDKDF (reference sequence). The CDR3 consists of 15 residues. The CDR3 protein is CATSRGTSGTYEQYF. CDR3 nucleotide sequence: TGTGCCACCAGCAGAGGGACTAGCGGAACCTACGAGCAGTACTTC.

The chain has TRBV9 and TRBJ1-2; D possibly corresponds to TRBD1 (6 bases). CDR1 and CDR2 (germline): SGDLS, YYNGEE. The CDR3 length is 13 residues. With 4 bases removed from V and 6 bases from J, the gap between germline ends came to 13 bases. The CDR3 protein is CASSPTGANGYTF. In DNA, the CDR3 is TGTGCCAGCAGCCCCACGGGGGCTAATGGCTACACCTTC.

The genes are TRBV20-1 and TRBJ1-2, with 8 bases aligning to TRBD1. The CDR3 length is 12 residues. CDR1 is DFQATT, CDR2 SNEGSKA, per germline (reference sequence). Losses at the gene ends were 5 bases for V and 8 bases for J; bases not matched to a gene: 7. CDR3 region: CSAPTGGGGYTF. In DNA, the CDR3 is TGCAGTGCTCCCACAGGGGGTGGGGGCTACACCTTC.